The rows below give T cell receptor beta chains drawn from one sample of a study of T cell changes during pregnancy in multiple sclerosis. Sequencing used immunoSEQ multiplex PCR; TCRdb keeps in-frame clones, though not all of them. Here the sample spans under 100,000 clones, about 95% being singletons. Sequencing was performed on peripheral blood, taken in the third trimester of pregnancy. Receptors originate from a female donor with multiple sclerosis, enrolled in a pregnancy study. Each CDR3 is given with its conserved first and last residue. Fields, in order: CDR3 protein, clone size, J gene, V gene. Rows may omit the clone size; those that give it use once, few, many or a size class.

CDR3aa: CASSQPSGEGYGYTF
abundance: -
j_gene: TRBJ1-2
v_gene: TRBV4-1

CDR3aa: CASSRAGGGYYGYTF
abundance: -
j_gene: TRBJ1-2
v_gene: TRBV6-1

CDR3aa: CATRDTSSPLHF
abundance: many
j_gene: TRBJ1-6
v_gene: TRBV9

CDR3aa: CASSLPLAGGHNEQFF
abundance: -
j_gene: TRBJ2-1
v_gene: TRBV5-1

CDR3aa: CASSQGNTEAFF
abundance: -
j_gene: TRBJ1-1
v_gene: TRBV19

CDR3aa: CASSGYRAGYTF
abundance: -
j_gene: TRBJ1-2
v_gene: TRBV5-1

CDR3aa: CASSRHRIDTQYF
abundance: -
j_gene: TRBJ2-3
v_gene: TRBV5-6

CDR3aa: CASSEASHEQYF
abundance: -
j_gene: TRBJ2-7
v_gene: TRBV10-1

CDR3aa: CASSLAGVRVSYEQYF
abundance: -
j_gene: TRBJ2-7
v_gene: TRBV5-4

CDR3aa: CASSLAALNEQFF
abundance: few
j_gene: TRBJ2-1
v_gene: TRBV7-6

CDR3aa: CASRRAGASTDTQYF
abundance: -
j_gene: TRBJ2-3
v_gene: TRBV2

CDR3aa: CAWSVLKQYAGLSNEKLFF
abundance: -
j_gene: TRBJ1-4
v_gene: TRBV30

CDR3aa: CAISLQGDYTEAFF
abundance: once
j_gene: TRBJ1-1
v_gene: TRBV10-3

CDR3aa: CASSLEVSSSYEQYF
abundance: -
j_gene: TRBJ2-7
v_gene: TRBV7-6

CDR3aa: CASSLTSQAGNDGYTF
abundance: -
j_gene: TRBJ1-2
v_gene: TRBV7-3

CDR3aa: CASSYVGRGPPPLHF
abundance: -
j_gene: TRBJ1-6
v_gene: TRBV6-6

CDR3aa: CASSPDLSGGQRDTQYF
abundance: -
j_gene: TRBJ2-3
v_gene: TRBV14

CDR3aa: CASSFRGADTQYF
abundance: once
j_gene: TRBJ2-3
v_gene: TRBV7-8

CDR3aa: CASGSGGPTDTQYF
abundance: -
j_gene: TRBJ2-3
v_gene: TRBV6-4

CDR3aa: CASSLYTGAYEQYF
abundance: -
j_gene: TRBJ2-7
v_gene: TRBV11-1

CDR3aa: CASSYSGGVGTDTQYF
abundance: -
j_gene: TRBJ2-3
v_gene: TRBV6-5